These 5 T cell receptor beta chains share one sample of origin, sequenced in a study of OX40 agonist ivuxolimab in advanced cancers. Libraries were constructed by the immunoSEQ multiplex PCR assay. TCRdb provides this immuneACCESS table in a form limited to in-frame rearrangements. Some clones are lacking; in checked studies, under half of them reflect an unresolved V gene, and why the rest are absent is not known. Within this sample are approximately 68,000 clones, with more than 80% of them counted one time only. The ten largest account for 0.85% to 1% of the sample. The input for sequencing was CD4+ or CD8+ T cells sorted from blood, taken in a trial of the OX40 agonist ivuxolimab. These receptors all stem from an adult with an advanced solid tumor such as melanoma, head and neck, liver or kidney cancer.

In DNA form, the CDR3 reads TGTGCCTGGAGTGTAGGGCTTCCGAGCTCCTACGAGCAGTACTTC. This encodes CAWSVGLPSSYEQYF. This chain uses TRBV30 with TRBJ2-7, with D unresolved. V was cut by 0 bases and J by 0 bases, with 12 bases left in between. This CDR3 region has 15 residues. The V gene's germline CDR1 is GTSNPN and CDR2 SVGIG (reference sequence).

This clone was detected only once. The chain is built from TRBV6-1 and TRBJ2-3, with D possibly TRBD2 on 6 matching bases. The V gene lost 7 bases and the J gene lost 0 bases, with 11 bases spanning the gap. The length of the CDR3 is 14 residues. The germline gives CDR1 MNHNS, CDR2 SASEGT. The CDR3 bases are TGTGCCAGCACTTTGACTAGAAGCACAGATACGCAGTATTTT. Translating it yields CASTLTRSTDTQYF.

The chain has TRBV30 and TRBJ1-3, with a tentative D call TRBD1 (6 bases). Germline V CDR1 and CDR2: GTSNPN, SVGIG (reference sequence). Trimming stripped 8 bases from V and 2 bases from J, with 13 bases between. The CDR3 loop spans 13 amino acids. Here the CDR3 DNA reads TGTGCCACGTCACAGGGTACTGGAAACACCATATATTTT. This encodes CATSQGTGNTIYF.

This chain connects TRBV18 to TRBJ2-1; D uncertain. The germline CDR1 and CDR2 sequences are KGHSH and LQKENI. The V gene lost 5 bases and the J gene lost 5 bases, with 10 bases spanning the gap. This CDR3 is 13 amino acids long. The CDR3 bases are TGTGCCAGCTCAAACTCCCAGAACAATGAGCAGTTCTTC. It encodes CASSNSQNNEQFF.

V and J are TRBV20-1 and TRBJ1-2; D unresolved. The CDR3 consists of 11 residues. Trimming took 2 bases from V and 4 from J, leaving 5 bases between them. Germline V CDR1 and CDR2: DFQATT, SNEGSKA (reference sequence). The CDR3 spells CSARNVYGYTF. Here the CDR3 DNA reads TGCAGTGCTAGAAACGTCTATGGCTACACCTTC.